This T cell receptor (beta chain) was identified in a study of CD8 T cells in Susac syndrome. RNA amounts of 0.5 to 1 ug underwent reverse transcription with random hexamers. Multiplex PCR with immunoSEQ amplified the TCR beta CDR3 across 54 Vbeta and 13 Jbeta. TCRdb reprocessed the immunoSEQ multiplex PCR reads via MiXCR and lists one record per CDR3 protein. The data contain 200,000 to 300,000 distinct CDR3 sequences, less than 96% of them seen just once; the ten biggest clones take up 0.1%. The V segment lost 2 bases and the J segment 4 bases; nucleotides outside the gene matches: 14. The CDR3 covers 20 residues. Looked up from germline, CDR1 is MNHEY and CDR2 is SMNVEV (reference sequence). Each Susac syndrome patient had definite or probable disease by recently defined criteria.

Sequencing was performed on CD4+ T cells from PBMCs. The chain couples TRBV27 to TRBJ2-1; 13 positions agree with TRBD2. The TCR sequence derives from a human donor with Susac syndrome. The CDR3 nucleotides are TGTGCCAGCAGTTTAAGGGGACCCCGGACTAGCGGGAGTACTTACAATGAGCAGTTCTTC. Encoded protein: CASSLRGPRTSGSTYNEQFF.